The clone carrying this TCR beta chain showed up just a few times. What it binds is not known. Germline loops: CDR1 SGHAT, CDR2 FQDESV (reference sequence). With 4 bases removed from V and 2 bases from J, the gap between germline ends came to 18 bases. The CDR3 contains 16 residues. These data come from a study of post-analysis software for immune sequencing data. Points from the study as a whole: Five or six TRBV segments, TRBV5-6, TRBV5-1 and TRBV20-1 among them, were found more frequent in patients than controls. Normalized Chao1 diversity was significantly lower in multiple sclerosis patients than in controls.

Presence of unique molecular identifiers characterized the TCR beta cDNA libraries. It was from about 0.94 to 9.7 million T cells that about half a million cDNA molecules came. TCRdb recomputed calls from the PCR reads with MiXCR, one row per CDR3 protein. This sample carries approximately 400,000 distinct CDR3 sequences, roughly 30% of them seen once, and the ten largest clones take about an eighth. Material for sequencing was blood. The chain couples TRBV11-1 to TRBJ2-7, with D possibly called TRBD1 or TRBD2 (5 bases each). The sequence was obtained from a girl aged 10-17 years with multiple sclerosis. CDR3 in amino acids: CASSYSGTAITYEQYF. In DNA form, the CDR3 reads TGTGCCAGCAGCTATTCCGGGACGGCGATAACCTACGAGCAGTACTTC.